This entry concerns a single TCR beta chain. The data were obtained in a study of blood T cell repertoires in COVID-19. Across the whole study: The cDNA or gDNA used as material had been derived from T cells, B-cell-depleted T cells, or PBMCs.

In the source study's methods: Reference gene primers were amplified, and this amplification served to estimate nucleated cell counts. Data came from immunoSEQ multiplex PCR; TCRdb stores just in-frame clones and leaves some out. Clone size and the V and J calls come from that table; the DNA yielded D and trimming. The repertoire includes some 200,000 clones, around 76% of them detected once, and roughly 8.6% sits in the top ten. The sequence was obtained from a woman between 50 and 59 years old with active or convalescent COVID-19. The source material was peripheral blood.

For the CDR3, the DNA is TGTGCCAGTAGTATACGGGGGTCTCGGGGCTACACCTTC. It specifies CASSIRGSRGYTF. The chain uses TRBV19 and TRBJ1-2; perhaps TRBD1 as D (5 bases). This CDR3 region has 13 residues. In germline, CDR1 is LNHDA, CDR2 SQIVND (reference sequence). The germline V and J ends were trimmed by 2 bases and 8 bases, with 12 bases remaining between them. The entire variable domain, with the rest obtained from reference TRBV19 and TRBJ1-2, is as follows: DGGITQSPKYLFRKEGQNVTLSCEQNLNHDAMYWYRQDPGQGLRLIYYSQIVNDFQKGDIAEGYSVSREKKESFPLTVTSAQKNPTAFYLCASSIRGSRGYTFGSGTRLTVV.